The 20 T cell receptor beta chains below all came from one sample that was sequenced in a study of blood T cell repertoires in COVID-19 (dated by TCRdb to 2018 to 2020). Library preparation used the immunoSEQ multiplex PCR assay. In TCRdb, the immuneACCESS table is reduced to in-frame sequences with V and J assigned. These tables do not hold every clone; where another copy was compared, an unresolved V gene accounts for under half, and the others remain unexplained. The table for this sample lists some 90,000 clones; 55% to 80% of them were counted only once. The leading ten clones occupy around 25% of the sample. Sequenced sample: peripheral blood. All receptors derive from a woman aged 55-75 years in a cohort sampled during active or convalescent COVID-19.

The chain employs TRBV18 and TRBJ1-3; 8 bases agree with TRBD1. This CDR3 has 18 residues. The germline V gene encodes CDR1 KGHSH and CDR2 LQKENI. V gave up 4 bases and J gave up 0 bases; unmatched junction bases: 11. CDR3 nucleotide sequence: TGTGCCAGCTCACTTCGGACAGGGAGACACGGCTCTGGAAACACCATATATTTT. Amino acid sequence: CASSLRTGRHGSGNTIYF.

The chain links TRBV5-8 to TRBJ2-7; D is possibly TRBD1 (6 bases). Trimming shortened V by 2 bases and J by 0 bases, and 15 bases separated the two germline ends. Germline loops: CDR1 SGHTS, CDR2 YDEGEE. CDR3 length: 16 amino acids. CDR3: CASSLSLTGRSYEQYF. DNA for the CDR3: TGTGCCAGCAGCTTATCCCTAACAGGGCGCTCCTACGAGCAGTACTTC.

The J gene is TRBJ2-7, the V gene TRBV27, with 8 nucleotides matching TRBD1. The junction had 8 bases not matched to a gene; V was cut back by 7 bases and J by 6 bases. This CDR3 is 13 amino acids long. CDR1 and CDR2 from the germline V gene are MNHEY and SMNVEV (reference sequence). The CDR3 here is CASTRTGKREQYF. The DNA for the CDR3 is TGTGCCAGCACCAGGACAGGGAAACGCGAGCAGTACTTC.

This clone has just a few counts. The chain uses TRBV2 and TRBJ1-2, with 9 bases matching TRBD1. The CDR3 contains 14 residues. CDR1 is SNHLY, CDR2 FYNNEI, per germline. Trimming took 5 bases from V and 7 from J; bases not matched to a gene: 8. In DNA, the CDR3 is TGTGCCAGCAGTCAGGACAGGGGAAGACGTGGCTACACCTTC. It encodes CASSQDRGRRGYTF. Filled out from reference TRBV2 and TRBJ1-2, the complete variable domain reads EPEVTQTPSHQVTQMGQEVILRCVPISNHLYFYWYRQILGQKVEFLVSFYNNEISEKSEIFDDQFSVERPDGSNFTLKIRSTKLEDSAMYFCASSQDRGRRGYTFGSGTRLTVV.

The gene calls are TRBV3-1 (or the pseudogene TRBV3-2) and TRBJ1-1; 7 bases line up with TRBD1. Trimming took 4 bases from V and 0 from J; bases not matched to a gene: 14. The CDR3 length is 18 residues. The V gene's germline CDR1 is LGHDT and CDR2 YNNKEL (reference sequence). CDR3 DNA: TGTGCCAGCAGCCCCCCTGACAGGGCCAAGAACATGAACACTGAAGCTTTCTTT. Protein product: CASSPPDRAKNMNTEAFF.

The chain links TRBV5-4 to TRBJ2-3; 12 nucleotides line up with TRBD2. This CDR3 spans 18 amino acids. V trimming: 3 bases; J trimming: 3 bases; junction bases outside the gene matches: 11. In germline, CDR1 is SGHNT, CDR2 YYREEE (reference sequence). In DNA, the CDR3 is TGTGCCAGCAGCTCTCGACTAGCGGGGGATGATTTTACAGATACGCAGTATTTT. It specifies CASSSRLAGDDFTDTQYF.

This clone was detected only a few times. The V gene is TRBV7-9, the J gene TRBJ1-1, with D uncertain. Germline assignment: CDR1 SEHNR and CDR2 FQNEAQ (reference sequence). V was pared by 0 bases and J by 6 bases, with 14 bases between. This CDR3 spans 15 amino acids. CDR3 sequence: CASSLARAGEPEAFF. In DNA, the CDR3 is TGTGCCAGCAGCTTAGCGCGGGCAGGCGAGCCTGAAGCTTTCTTT.

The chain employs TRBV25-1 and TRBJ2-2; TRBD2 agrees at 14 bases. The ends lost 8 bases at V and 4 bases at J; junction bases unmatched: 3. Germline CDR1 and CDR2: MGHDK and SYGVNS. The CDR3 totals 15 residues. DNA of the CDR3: TGTGCCAGCCGGACTAGCGGGGGGTTCACCGGGGAGCTGTTTTTT. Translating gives CASRTSGGFTGELFF.

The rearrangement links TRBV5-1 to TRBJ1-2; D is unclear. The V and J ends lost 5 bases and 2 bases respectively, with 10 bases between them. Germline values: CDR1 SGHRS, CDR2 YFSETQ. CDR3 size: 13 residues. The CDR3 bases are TGCGCCAGCAGTGGGGAGAAAAACTATGGCTACACCTTC. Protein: CASSGEKNYGYTF.

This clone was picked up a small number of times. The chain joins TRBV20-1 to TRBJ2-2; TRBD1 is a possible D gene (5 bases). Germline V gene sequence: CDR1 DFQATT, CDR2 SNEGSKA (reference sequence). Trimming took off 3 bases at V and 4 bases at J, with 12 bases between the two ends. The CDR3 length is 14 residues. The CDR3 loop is CSASSSRATGELFF. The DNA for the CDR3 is TGCAGTGCTAGTTCGTCCAGGGCCACCGGGGAGCTGTTTTTT.

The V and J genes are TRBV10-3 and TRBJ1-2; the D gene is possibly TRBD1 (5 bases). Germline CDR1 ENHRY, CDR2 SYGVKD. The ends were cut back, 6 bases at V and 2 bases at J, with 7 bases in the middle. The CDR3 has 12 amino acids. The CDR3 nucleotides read TGTGCCATCAGCGACAGAAACTATGGCTACACCTTC. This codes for CAISDRNYGYTF.

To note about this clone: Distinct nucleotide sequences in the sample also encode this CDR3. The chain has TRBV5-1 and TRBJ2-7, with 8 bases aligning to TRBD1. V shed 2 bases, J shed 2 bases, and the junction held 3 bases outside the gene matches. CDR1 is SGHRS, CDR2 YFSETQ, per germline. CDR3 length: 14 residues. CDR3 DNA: TGCGCCAGCAGCTTACAGGGGGTTCCCTACGAGCAGTACTTC. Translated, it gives CASSLQGVPYEQYF.

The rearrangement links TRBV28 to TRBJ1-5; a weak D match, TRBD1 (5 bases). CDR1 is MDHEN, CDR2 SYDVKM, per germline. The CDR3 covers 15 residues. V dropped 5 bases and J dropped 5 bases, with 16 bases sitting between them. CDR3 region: CASSPSGTLDQPQHF. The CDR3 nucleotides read TGTGCCAGCAGTCCTTCCGGGACTCTCGATCAGCCCCAGCATTTT.

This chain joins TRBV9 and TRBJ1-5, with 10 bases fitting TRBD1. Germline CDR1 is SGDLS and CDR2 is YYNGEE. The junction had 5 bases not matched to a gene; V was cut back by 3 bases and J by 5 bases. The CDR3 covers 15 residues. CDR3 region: CASSATGGEHQPQHF. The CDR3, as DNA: TGTGCCAGCAGCGCGACAGGGGGCGAGCATCAGCCCCAGCATTTT.

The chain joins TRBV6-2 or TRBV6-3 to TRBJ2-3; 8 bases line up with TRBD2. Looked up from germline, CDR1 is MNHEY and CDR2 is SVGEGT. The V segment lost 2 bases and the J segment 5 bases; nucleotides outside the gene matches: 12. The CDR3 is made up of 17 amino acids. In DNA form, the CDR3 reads TGTGCCAGCAGTTACGCCTCCGGGACTAGTTTGCGAGATACGCAGTATTTT. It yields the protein CASSYASGTSLRDTQYF.

CDR3 coding DNA: TGTGCCAGCAGTTCGCGTAATCAGCCCCAGCATTTT. As protein: CASSSRNQPQHF. The rearrangement joins TRBV12-3 or TRBV12-4 to TRBJ1-5; D is unresolved. V lost 4 bases and J lost 4, with 5 bases in between. CDR3 length equals 12 residues.

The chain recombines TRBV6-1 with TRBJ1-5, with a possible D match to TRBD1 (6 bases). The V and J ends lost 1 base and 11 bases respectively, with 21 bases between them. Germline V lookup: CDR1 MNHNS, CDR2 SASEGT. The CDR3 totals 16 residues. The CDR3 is CASSEVLRRQALAQHF. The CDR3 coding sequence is TGTGCCAGCAGTGAAGTACTCCGGAGACAGGCCTTAGCCCAGCATTTT.

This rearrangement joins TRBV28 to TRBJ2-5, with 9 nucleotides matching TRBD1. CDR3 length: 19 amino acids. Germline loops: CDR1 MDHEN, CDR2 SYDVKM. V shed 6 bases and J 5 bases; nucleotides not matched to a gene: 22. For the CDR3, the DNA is TGTGCCAGCAGCTTCTCTGAGACAGGGGGAGTCGTCCATTCGGAGACCCAGTACTTC. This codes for CASSFSETGGVVHSETQYF.

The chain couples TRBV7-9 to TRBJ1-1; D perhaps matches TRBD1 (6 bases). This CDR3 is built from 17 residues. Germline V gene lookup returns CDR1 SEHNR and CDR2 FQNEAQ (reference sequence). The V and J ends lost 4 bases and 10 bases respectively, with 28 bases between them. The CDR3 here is CASSSLPPGGTAFGAFF. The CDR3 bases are TGTGCCAGCAGCTCTCTTCCCCCGGGGGGCACGGCGTTTGGAGCTTTCTTT.

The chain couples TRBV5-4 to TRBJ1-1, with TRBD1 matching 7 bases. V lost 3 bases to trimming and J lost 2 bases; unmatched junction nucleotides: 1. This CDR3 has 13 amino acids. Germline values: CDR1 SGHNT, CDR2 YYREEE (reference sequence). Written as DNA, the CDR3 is TGTGCCAGCAGCTGGGACAGAAACACTGAAGCTTTCTTT. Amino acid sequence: CASSWDRNTEAFF.